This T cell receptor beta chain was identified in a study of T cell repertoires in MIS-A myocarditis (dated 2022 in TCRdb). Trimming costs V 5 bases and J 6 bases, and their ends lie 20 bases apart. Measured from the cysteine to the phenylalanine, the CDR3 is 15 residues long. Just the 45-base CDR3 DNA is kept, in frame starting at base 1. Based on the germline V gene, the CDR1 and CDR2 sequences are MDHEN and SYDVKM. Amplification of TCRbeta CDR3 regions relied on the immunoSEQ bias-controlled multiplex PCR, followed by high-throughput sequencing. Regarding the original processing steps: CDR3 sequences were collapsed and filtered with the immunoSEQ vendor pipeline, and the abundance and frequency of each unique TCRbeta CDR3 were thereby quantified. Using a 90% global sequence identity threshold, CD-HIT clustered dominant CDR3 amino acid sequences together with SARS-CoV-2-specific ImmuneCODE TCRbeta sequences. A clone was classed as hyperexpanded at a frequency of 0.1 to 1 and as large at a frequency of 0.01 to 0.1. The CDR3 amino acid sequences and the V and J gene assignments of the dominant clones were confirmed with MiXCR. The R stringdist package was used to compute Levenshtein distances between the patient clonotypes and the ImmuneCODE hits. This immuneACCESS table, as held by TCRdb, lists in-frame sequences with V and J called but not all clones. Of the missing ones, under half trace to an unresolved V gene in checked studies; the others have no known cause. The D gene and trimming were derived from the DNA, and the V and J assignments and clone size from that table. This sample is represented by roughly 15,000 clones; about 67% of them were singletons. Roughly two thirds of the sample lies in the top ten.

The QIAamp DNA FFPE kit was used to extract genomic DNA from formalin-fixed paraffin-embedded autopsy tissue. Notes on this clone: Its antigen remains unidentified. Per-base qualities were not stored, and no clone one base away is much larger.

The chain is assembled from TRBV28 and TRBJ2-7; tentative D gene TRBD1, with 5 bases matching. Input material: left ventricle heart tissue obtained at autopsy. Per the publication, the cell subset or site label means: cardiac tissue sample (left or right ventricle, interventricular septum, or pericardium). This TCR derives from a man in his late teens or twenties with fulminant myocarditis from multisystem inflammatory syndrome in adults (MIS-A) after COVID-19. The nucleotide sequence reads TGTGCCAGCAGTAAAACAGGTGAAAGTCCCGCCGAGCAGTACTTC. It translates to CASSKTGESPAEQYF.